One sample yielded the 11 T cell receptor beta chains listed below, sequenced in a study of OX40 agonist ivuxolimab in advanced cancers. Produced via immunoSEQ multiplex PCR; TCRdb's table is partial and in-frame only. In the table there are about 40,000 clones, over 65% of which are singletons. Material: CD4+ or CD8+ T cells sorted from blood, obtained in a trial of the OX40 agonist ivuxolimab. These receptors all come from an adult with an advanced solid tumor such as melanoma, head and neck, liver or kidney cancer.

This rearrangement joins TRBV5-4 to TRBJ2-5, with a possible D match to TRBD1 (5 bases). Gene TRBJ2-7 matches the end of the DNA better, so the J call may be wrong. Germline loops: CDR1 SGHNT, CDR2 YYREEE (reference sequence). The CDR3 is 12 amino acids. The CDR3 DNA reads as TGTGCCAGCAGTCTACAGGACTACGAGCAGTACTTC. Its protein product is CASSLQDYEQYF.

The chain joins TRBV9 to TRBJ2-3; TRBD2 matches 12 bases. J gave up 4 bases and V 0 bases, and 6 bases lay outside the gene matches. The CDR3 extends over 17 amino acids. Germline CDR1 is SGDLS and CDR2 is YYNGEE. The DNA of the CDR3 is TGTGCCAGCAGCGTAGAAGGGCTAGCGGGGGGGGCAGATACGCAGTATTTT. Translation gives CASSVEGLAGGADTQYF.

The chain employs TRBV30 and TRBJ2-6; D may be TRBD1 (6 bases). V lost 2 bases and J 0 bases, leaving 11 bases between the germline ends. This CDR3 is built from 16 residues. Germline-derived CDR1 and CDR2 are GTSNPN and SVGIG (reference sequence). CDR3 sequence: CAWSQGIGSGANVLTF. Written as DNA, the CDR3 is TGTGCCTGGAGTCAGGGGATCGGCTCTGGGGCCAACGTCCTGACTTTC.

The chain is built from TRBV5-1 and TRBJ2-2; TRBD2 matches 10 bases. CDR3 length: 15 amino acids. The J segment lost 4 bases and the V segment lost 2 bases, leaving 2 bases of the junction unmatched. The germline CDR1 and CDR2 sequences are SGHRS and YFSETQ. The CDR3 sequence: CASSFLAGVTGELFF. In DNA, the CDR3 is TGCGCCAGCAGCTTCCTAGCGGGAGTCACCGGGGAGCTGTTTTTT.

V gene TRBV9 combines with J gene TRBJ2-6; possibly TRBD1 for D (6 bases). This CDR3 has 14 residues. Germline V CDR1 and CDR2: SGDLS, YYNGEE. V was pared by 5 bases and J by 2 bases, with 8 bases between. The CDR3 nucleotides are TGTGCCAGCAGTGAGGGGGCTGGGGCCAACGTCCTGACTTTC. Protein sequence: CASSEGAGANVLTF.

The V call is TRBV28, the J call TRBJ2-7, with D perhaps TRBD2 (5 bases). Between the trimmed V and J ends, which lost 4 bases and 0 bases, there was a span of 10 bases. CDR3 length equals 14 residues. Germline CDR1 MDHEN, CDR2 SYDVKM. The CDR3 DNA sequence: TGTGCCAGCAGTTCCCCGGGGAACTCCTACGAGCAGTACTTC. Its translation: CASSSPGNSYEQYF.

CDR3 in amino acids: CASSQGQANSYEQYF. The CDR3 DNA follows: TGTGCCAGCAGCCAAGGACAGGCGAACTCCTACGAGCAGTACTTC. The chain carries TRBV4-2 and TRBJ2-7, with a possible D match to TRBD1 (6 bases). The germline V gene encodes CDR1 LGHNA and CDR2 YNFKEQ. The CDR3 has 15 residues. V was shortened by 1 base and J by 0 bases, with 10 bases between the two germline ends.

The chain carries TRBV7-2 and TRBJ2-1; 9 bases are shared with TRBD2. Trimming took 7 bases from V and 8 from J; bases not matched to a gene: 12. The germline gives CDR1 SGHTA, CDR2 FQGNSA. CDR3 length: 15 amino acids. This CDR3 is CASKARGGRYDEQFF. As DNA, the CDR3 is TGTGCCAGCAAAGCGCGGGGGGGCCGGTACGATGAGCAGTTCTTC.

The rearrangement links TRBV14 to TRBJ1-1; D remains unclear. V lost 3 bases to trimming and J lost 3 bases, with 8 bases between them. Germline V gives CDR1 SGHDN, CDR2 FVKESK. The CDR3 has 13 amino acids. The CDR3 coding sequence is TGTGCCAGCAGCCAGGGATTGGACACTGAAGCTTTCTTT. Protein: CASSQGLDTEAFF. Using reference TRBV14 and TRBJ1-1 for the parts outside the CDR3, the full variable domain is EAGVTQFPSHSVIEKGQTVTLRCDPISGHDNLYWYRRVMGKEIKFLLHFVKESKQDESGMPNNRFLAERTGGTYSTLKVQPAELEDSGVYFCASSQGLDTEAFFGQGTRLTVV.

CDR3 sequence reads: CASSLEGRPGAGNTIYF. CDR3 nucleotides: TGCGCCAGCAGCCTCGAAGGACGGCCTGGGGCTGGAAACACCATATATTTT. This chain links TRBV5-1 with TRBJ1-3; the D is unclear. Germline V gene sequence: CDR1 SGHRS, CDR2 YFSETQ. The CDR3 consists of 17 residues. V was pared by 4 bases and J by 2 bases, with 19 bases between.

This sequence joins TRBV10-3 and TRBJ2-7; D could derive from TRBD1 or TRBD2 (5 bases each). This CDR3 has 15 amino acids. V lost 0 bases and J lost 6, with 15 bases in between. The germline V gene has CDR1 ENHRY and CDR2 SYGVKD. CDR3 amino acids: CAISESLGLGGEQYF. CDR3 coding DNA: TGTGCCATCAGTGAGTCGTTGGGCCTTGGGGGCGAGCAGTACTTC.